This TCR beta chain was identified in a study of T cell responses to AZD1222 COVID-19 vaccine. Data came from immunoSEQ multiplex PCR; TCRdb stores just in-frame clones and leaves some out. Here the sample spans about 120,000 clones, about 86% being singletons. Trimming pared 10 bases from V and 0 bases from J, leaving 9 bases between. The CDR3 runs to 12 residues. Germline V gene data show CDR1 as MNHNY and CDR2 as SVGAGI (reference sequence). The chain couples TRBV6-6 to TRBJ1-1; D ambiguous. The clonotype originates from an adult who received the AZD1222 COVID-19 vaccine. The specimen comprised peripheral blood, sampled 28 days after the second AZD1222 dose. Here the CDR3 reads CATNPMNTEAFF. Written as DNA, the CDR3 is TGTGCCACTAATCCTATGAACACTGAAGCTTTCTTT.